The 2 T cell receptor beta chains in this list originate from one sample, sequenced in a study of kidney transplant recipient with SARS-CoV-2 infection. TCRdb reprocessed the reads via MiXCR and lists one record per CDR3 protein. The sample lists 200,000 to 250,000 distinct CDR3 sequences, under 35% seen once, with roughly 7% in the top ten. Material: a blood sample, obtained at baseline and on roughly day 120 from a kidney transplant recipient. The receptor source for this set is a male patient aged 25-45 years who had COVID-19 and was a kidney transplant recipient. Some T cells may be transferred from the graft donor.

The sample holds many counts of this clonotype. Here the CDR3 reads CSAKEWGNTIYF. The CDR3 DNA reads as TGCAGTGCTAAAGAATGGGGAAACACCATATATTTT. The V and J genes are TRBV20-1 and TRBJ1-3; D is uncertain. V was trimmed by 4 bases and J by 4 bases, leaving 8 bases between them. Germline CDR1 and CDR2: DFQATT and SNEGSKA (reference sequence). This CDR3 is built from 12 residues.

This clonotype occurred many times. The V call is TRBV11-3, the J call TRBJ2-2; 7 bases line up with TRBD2. Germline assignment: CDR1 SGHNT and CDR2 YENEEA. The V and J ends lost 5 bases and 4 bases, in that order; junction bases with no gene match: 7. The CDR3 is made up of 15 amino acids. The CDR3 region is CASSASGTITGELFF. CDR3 coding DNA: TGTGCCAGCAGCGCGTCCGGGACTATCACCGGGGAGCTGTTTTTT.